This entry concerns a single T cell receptor beta chain. This CDR3 has 14 amino acids. V shed 4 bases, J shed 5 bases, and the junction held 4 bases outside the gene matches. In germline, CDR1 is SQVTM, CDR2 ANQGSEA. This entry belongs to a study of blood T cell repertoires in COVID-19. About the research overall: The origin of the acute and convalescent COVID-19 samples was the United States, Italy and Spain. The analysed material was cDNA or gDNA that came from T cells, B-cell-depleted T cells, or PBMCs.

In the study's own analysis: Amplified reference gene primers provided the basis for estimating nucleated cell counts. Assay: immunoSEQ multiplex PCR; the TCRdb copy retains only in-frame clones and omits some. The V and J calls and the clone size are those of that table, but D and trimming were determined from the DNA. Seen here are more than 200,000 clones, approximately 86% observed once, and the top ten hold about 2.1%. Input material: peripheral blood. This TCR came from a man aged 25 to 45 with active or convalescent COVID-19. The rearrangement links TRBV29-1 to TRBJ1-3; 11 bases line up with TRBD1. The CDR3 sequence: CSVAGQGARNTIYF. The CDR3 DNA follows: TGCAGCGTTGCTGGACAGGGGGCGAGAAACACCATATATTTT.